Following are 10 T cell receptor beta chains from one sample sequenced in a study of cytomegalovirus exposure and HLA in healthy donors. Primers: 60 Vbeta forward and 13 Jbeta reverse. Generated by immunoSEQ multiplex PCR, the TCRdb table keeps only in-frame clones and is missing some. The sample shows roughly 150,000 clones, about 80% of them seen only once. The sample comprised PBMCs. These receptors were collected from a man aged 35 to 55 in good health and CMV-seronegative.

V usage is TRBV5-8 and J usage is TRBJ1-3; possibly TRBD1 for D (5 bases). The CDR3 extends over 18 amino acids. Germline CDR1 is SGHTS and CDR2 is YDEGEE. V gave up 0 bases and J gave up 0 bases, with 16 bases separating them. CDR3 nucleotides: TGTGCCAGCAGCTTGGGGGGACTTACGACGTACTCTGGAAACACCATATATTTT. Translation gives CASSLGGLTTYSGNTIYF.

Here the CDR3 reads CASSLGQNSPLHF. CDR3 nucleotides: TGTGCCAGCAGTTTGGGACAGAATTCACCCCTCCACTTT. V and J are TRBV6-5 and TRBJ1-6, with 7 nucleotides matching TRBD1. CDR1 is MNHEY and CDR2 is SVGAGI in the germline V gene. This CDR3 contains 13 residues. Losses at the gene ends were 4 bases for V and 7 bases for J; bases not matched to a gene: 1.

The chain is built from TRBV7-7 and TRBJ1-1; D remains ambiguous. With 0 bases removed from V and 6 bases from J, the gap between germline ends came to 8 bases. CDR1 is SSHAT, CDR2 FNYEAQ, per germline (reference sequence). This CDR3 region has 13 residues. CDR3 DNA sequence: TGTGCCAGCAGCTTAGCGGAGGGAGCTGAAGCTTTCTTT. Translation gives CASSLAEGAEAFF. The full variable domain, with the rest looked up from reference TRBV7-7 and TRBJ1-1, is GAGVSQSPRYKVTKRGQDVTLRCDPISSHATLYWYQQALGQGPEFLTYFNYEAQPDKSGLPSDRFSAERPEGSISTLTIQRTEQRDSAMYRCASSLAEGAEAFFGQGTRLTVV.

The chain has TRBV7-2 and TRBJ2-7; 7 bases match TRBD1. The CDR3 runs 14 residues. V dropped 4 bases and J dropped 0; count of bases not matched to a gene: 3. Germline-derived CDR1 and CDR2 are SGHTA and FQGNSA. The CDR3 coding sequence is TGTGCCAGCAGCTCGGACAGGTTCTCCTACGAGCAGTACTTC. Translating it yields CASSSDRFSYEQYF.

Only a few counts were recorded for this clone. The rearrangement joins TRBV19 to TRBJ1-4; the D gene is possibly TRBD1 (6 bases). Germline assignment: CDR1 LNHDA and CDR2 SQIVND (reference sequence). V lost 6 bases and J lost 0, with 14 bases in between. CDR3 size: 16 residues. CDR3 nucleotides: TGTGCCAGTAGGGACAGCCCCAGGACAACTAATGAAAAACTGTTTTTT. Its translation: CASRDSPRTTNEKLFF.

This clone was observed a few times. This chain uses TRBV7-3 with TRBJ1-2; possible D gene TRBD1, 6 bases. V lost 5 bases, J lost 2 bases, and 12 bases lay in between. The CDR3 totals 14 residues. The germline V gene has CDR1 SGHTA and CDR2 FQGTGA. CDR3: CASSQFTGNYGYTF. The CDR3 DNA reads TGTGCCAGCAGCCAATTTACAGGGAACTATGGCTACACCTTC.

The rearrangement uses TRBV6-6 and TRBJ1-4, with TRBD1 matching 9 bases. The V and J ends lost 5 bases and 5 bases, in that order; junction bases with no gene match: 3. Germline values: CDR1 MNHNY, CDR2 SVGAGI (reference sequence). The CDR3 has 14 residues. The CDR3 sequence: CASSKQGANEKLFF. CDR3 DNA sequence: TGTGCCAGCAGTAAACAGGGGGCAAATGAAAAACTGTTTTTT.

As concerns this clone: Other DNA variants within this sample encode the same CDR3. This sequence joins TRBV4-2 and TRBJ2-7; 7 bases match TRBD2. From germline, CDR1 is LGHNA and CDR2 YNFKEQ. V was clipped by 1 base and J by 2 bases; unmatched bases: 5. This CDR3 comprises 15 residues. CDR3 in DNA: TGTGCCAGCAGCCAAGGGTTGGCGGGAGCCTACGAGCAGTACTTC. It codes for CASSQGLAGAYEQYF.

The V call is TRBV10-3, the J call TRBJ1-1, with D possibly TRBD1 on 5 matching bases. CDR1 is ENHRY and CDR2 is SYGVKD in the germline V gene. The length of the CDR3 is 14 residues. V lost 2 bases and J 4 bases, leaving 11 bases between the germline ends. This CDR3 reads CAISETREVTEAFF. The CDR3 nucleotides read TGTGCCATCAGTGAGACCAGGGAAGTCACTGAAGCTTTCTTT.

V usage is TRBV28 and J usage is TRBJ1-2; 7 positions match TRBD1. The CDR3 consists of 14 residues. CDR1 and CDR2 from the germline V gene are MDHEN and SYDVKM. The V gene end was trimmed by 5 bases and the J gene end by 3 bases; junction bases not matched to a gene: 6. The CDR3 DNA reads TGTGCCAGCAGTCCGTTACAGGGGTACTATGGCTACACCTTC. Translating gives CASSPLQGYYGYTF.